Listed below are T cell receptor beta chains from one sample, sequenced in a study of OX40 agonist ivuxolimab in advanced cancers. Assay: immunoSEQ multiplex PCR; the TCRdb copy retains only in-frame clones and omits some. Of roughly 43,000 clones listed, about 89% are singletons. This specimen was CD4+ or CD8+ T cells sorted from blood, taken in a trial of the OX40 agonist ivuxolimab. The receptors originated from an adult with an advanced solid tumor such as melanoma, head and neck, liver or kidney cancer. The CDR3 runs from the conserved cysteine through the conserved F or W. The D gene is left open where the match is weak. For some rows the clone size is stated as once, few or many, or as a class when expanded; others skip it.

. TRBJ2-7 17 TRBV4-1 TRBD2 CASSLGSGGPRSYEQYF TGCGCCAGCAGCCTGGGTAGCGGGGGGCCGCGATCCTACGAGCAGTACTTC
. TRBJ1-6 16 TRBV5-6 . CASSLGGGFYNSPLHF TGTGCCAGCAGCTTAGGGGGGGGCTTCTATAATTCACCCCTCCACTTT
few TRBJ2-5 15 TRBV10-2 . CASSDYGGEQETQYF TGCGCCAGCAGTGACTATGGGGGTGAACAAGAGACCCAGTACTTC
. TRBJ2-1 17 TRBV28 TRBD2 CASSYGTSGSSYNEQFF TGTGCCAGCAGTTATGGGACTAGCGGGAGCTCCTACAATGAGCAGTTCTTC
. TRBJ2-5 16 TRBV29-1 . CSVNEEEPALQETQYF TGCAGCGTGAATGAAGAGGAGCCAGCCCTACAAGAGACCCAGTACTTC
. TRBJ1-3 16 TRBV7-9 . CASSLQAWGSGNTIYF TGTGCCAGCAGCCTACAGGCATGGGGCTCTGGAAACACCATATATTTT
once TRBJ2-4 20 TRBV7-3 TRBD1 CASSFEGGTGGFFAKNIQYF TGTGCCAGCAGCTTCGAGGGAGGGACAGGGGGATTTTTCGCCAAAAACATTCAGTACTTC
. TRBJ2-5 13 TRBV7-3 . CASSLTTGGTQYF TGTGCCAGCAGCCTCACGACTGGAGGGACCCAGTACTTC
. TRBJ2-3 14 TRBV29-1 . CSVERGIRADTQYF TGCAGCGTTGAACGAGGAATCAGGGCAGATACGCAGTATTTT
. TRBJ1-2 14 TRBV5-6 TRBD1 CASSWGQSNYGYTF TGTGCCAGCAGCTGGGGACAGAGTAACTATGGCTACACCTTC
. TRBJ1-1 12 TRBV7-9 . CASSLGVTEAFF TGTGCCAGCAGCCTCGGGGTAACTGAAGCTTTCTTT
. TRBJ2-7 17 TRBV7-8 TRBD1 CASNPSTTGDLSYEQYF TGTGCCAGCAACCCTAGCACGACAGGGGACCTCTCCTACGAGCAGTACTTC
. TRBJ1-2 15 TRBV9 TRBD1 CASSVARTGENGYTF TGTGCCAGCAGCGTAGCCCGGACAGGGGAGAATGGCTACACCTTC